This TCR beta chain was documented in a study of T cell changes during pregnancy in multiple sclerosis. In germline, CDR1 is WNHNN, CDR2 SYGVQD (reference sequence). With V trimmed by 9 bases and J by 0 bases, 5 bases remained unmatched. The CDR3 spans 14 residues. Only in-frame clones appear in the TCRdb table, and some are missing; sequencing was by immunoSEQ multiplex PCR. Here the sample spans tens of thousands of clones, about 93% being singletons. The TCR comes from a female donor with multiple sclerosis, enrolled in a pregnancy study. The rearrangement uses TRBV10-1 and TRBJ2-7, with 10 nucleotides matching TRBD1. The specimen was peripheral blood, collected in the third trimester of pregnancy. The CDR3 sequence: CARSGTGDSYEQYF. CDR3 DNA: TGCGCCAGATCCGGGACAGGGGACTCCTACGAGCAGTACTTC.